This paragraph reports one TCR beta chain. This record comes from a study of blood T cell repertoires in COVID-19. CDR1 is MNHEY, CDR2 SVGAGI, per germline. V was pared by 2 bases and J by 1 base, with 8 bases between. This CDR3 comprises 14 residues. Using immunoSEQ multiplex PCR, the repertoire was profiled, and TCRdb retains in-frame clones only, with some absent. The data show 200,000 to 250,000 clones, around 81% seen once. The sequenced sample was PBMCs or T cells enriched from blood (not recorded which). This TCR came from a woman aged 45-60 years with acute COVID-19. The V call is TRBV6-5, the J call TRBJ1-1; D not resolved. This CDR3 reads CASSYPEGNTEAFF. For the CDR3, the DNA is TGTGCCAGCAGTTACCCGGAGGGGAACACTGAAGCTTTCTTT.